The clone carrying this T cell receptor (beta chain) came up many times. Its antigen remains unidentified. This sample was included in a study of T cells in Graves' hyperthyroidism and ophthalmopathy. Study results and caveats: Appearing also in blood were most of the thyroid clonotypes expanded above 0.001. Median prediction lead before ophthalmopathy onset was 6.5 months with the model. A model using 13 V-J features told ophthalmopathy apart from stable hyperthyroidism.

From RNA transcripts, TCR beta CDR3 regions were amplified. First-round RT-PCR of the TCR CDR3 relied on the HTBI primer set. TCRdb passed the multiplex PCR reads through MiXCR, listing each CDR3 protein once. Counted here are about half a million distinct CDR3 sequences, 15% to 20% occurring once; the ten biggest clones make up over 25%. Patients with uncontrolled infections, other autoimmune diseases, pregnancy or lactation were excluded. The CDR3 length is 13 residues. Germline V CDR1 and CDR2: ENHRY, SYGVKD. Trimming pared 7 bases from V and 2 bases from J, leaving 11 bases between. The sequencing input was blood. V is TRBV10-3 and J is TRBJ2-5; no reliable D call. The TCR comes from a woman aged 25-40 years with Graves' ophthalmopathy. The CDR3 DNA follows: TGTGCCATCAACAGTGGGCAGCAAGAGACCCAGTACTTC. Its protein product is CAINSGQQETQYF.